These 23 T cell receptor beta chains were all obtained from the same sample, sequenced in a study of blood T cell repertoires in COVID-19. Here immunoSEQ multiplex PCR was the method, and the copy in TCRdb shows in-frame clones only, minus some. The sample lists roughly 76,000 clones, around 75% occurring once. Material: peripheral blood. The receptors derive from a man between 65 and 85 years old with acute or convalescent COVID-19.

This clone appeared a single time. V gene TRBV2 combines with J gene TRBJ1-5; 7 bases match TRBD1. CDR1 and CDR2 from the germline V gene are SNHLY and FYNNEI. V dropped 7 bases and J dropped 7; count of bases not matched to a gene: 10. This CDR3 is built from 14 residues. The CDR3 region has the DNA TGTGCCAGCACTGGGGCCGACAGGGTCCAGCCCCAGCATTTT. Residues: CASTGADRVQPQHF.

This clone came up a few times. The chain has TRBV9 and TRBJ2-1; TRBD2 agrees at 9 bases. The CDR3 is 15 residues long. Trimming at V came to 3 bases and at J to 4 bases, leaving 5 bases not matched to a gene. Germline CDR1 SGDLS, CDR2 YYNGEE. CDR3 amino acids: CASSARLAVYNEQFF. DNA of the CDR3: TGTGCCAGCAGCGCACGACTAGCGGTTTACAATGAGCAGTTCTTC.

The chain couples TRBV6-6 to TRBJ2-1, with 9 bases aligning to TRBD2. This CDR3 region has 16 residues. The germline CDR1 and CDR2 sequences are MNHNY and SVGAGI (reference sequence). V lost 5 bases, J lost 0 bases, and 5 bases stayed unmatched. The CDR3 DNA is TGTGCCAGCAGTCAGACTAGCGGAAGCTCCTACAATGAGCAGTTCTTC. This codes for CASSQTSGSSYNEQFF.

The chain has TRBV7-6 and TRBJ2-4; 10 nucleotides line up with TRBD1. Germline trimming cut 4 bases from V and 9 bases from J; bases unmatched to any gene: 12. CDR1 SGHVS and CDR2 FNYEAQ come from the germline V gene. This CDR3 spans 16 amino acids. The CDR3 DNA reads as TGTGCCAGCAGCTCTGGCTCGGGACAGGGGACCGGCATTCAGTACTTC. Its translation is CASSSGSGQGTGIQYF.

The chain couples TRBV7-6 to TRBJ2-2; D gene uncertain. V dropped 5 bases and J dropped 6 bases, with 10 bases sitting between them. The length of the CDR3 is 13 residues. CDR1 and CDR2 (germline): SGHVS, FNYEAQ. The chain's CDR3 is CASSPSPAGELFF. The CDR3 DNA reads TGTGCCAGCAGCCCCTCCCCGGCCGGGGAGCTGTTTTTT. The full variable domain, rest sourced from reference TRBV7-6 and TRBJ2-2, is GAGVSQSPRYKVTKRGQDVALRCDPISGHVSLYWYRQALGQGPEFLTYFNYEAQQDKSGLPNDRFSAERPEGSISTLTIQRTEQRDSAMYRCASSPSPAGELFFGEGSRLTVL.

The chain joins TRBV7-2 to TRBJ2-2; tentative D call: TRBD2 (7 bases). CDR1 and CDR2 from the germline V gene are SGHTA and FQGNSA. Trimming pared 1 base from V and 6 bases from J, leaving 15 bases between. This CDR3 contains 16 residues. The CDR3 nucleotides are TGTGCCAGCAGCTTAGTAGCAGGAGGGGGGGCCGGGGAGCTGTTTTTT. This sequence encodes CASSLVAGGGAGELFF. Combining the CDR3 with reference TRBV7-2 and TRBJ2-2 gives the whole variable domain GAGVSQSPSNKVTEKGKDVELRCDPISGHTALYWYRQSLGQGLEFLIYFQGNSAPDKSGLPSDRFSAERTGGSVSTLTIQRTQQEDSAVYLCASSLVAGGGAGELFFGEGSRLTVL.

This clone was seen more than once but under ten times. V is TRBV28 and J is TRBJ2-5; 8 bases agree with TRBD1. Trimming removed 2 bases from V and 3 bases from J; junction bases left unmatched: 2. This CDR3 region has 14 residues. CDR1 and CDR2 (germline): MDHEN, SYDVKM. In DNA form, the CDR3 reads TGTGCCAGCAGTTTACAGGGGGCTGAAGAGACCCAGTACTTC. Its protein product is CASSLQGAEETQYF.

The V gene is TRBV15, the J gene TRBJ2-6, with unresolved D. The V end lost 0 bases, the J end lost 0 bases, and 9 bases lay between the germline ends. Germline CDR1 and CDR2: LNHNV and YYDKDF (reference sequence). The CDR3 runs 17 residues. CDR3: CATSRDEQISGANVLTF. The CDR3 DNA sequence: TGTGCCACCAGCAGAGATGAACAGATCTCTGGGGCCAACGTCCTGACTTTC. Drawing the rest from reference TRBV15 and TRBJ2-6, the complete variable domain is DAMVIQNPRYQVTQFGKPVTLSCSQTLNHNVMYWYQQKSSQAPKLLFHYYDKDFNNEADTPDNFQSRRPNTSFCFLDIRSPGLGDTAMYLCATSRDEQISGANVLTFGAGSRLTVL.

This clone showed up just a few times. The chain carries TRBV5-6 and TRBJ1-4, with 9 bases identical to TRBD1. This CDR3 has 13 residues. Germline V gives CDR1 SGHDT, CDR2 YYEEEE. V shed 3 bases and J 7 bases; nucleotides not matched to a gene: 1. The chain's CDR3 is CASSWGQGEKLFF. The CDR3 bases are TGTGCCAGCAGCTGGGGACAGGGTGAAAAACTGTTTTTT.

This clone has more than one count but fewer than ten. The CDR3 loop is CASSYGLAGGLETQYF. In DNA form, the CDR3 reads TGTGCCAGCAGCTACGGACTAGCGGGAGGGTTGGAGACCCAGTACTTC. The V call is TRBV7-8, the J call TRBJ2-5; 15 bases fit TRBD2. Unmatched junction bases numbered 5, after V lost 4 bases and J lost 5 bases. CDR1 and CDR2 from the germline V gene are SGHVS and FQNEAQ. This CDR3 spans 16 amino acids.

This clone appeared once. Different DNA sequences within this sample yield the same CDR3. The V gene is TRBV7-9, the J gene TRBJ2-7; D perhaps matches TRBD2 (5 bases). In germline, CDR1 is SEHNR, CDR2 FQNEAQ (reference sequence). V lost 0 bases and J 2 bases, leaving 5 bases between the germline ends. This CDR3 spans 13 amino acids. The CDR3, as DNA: TGTGCCAGCAGCTTAGCCGGGGCCTACGAGCAGTACTTC. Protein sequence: CASSLAGAYEQYF.

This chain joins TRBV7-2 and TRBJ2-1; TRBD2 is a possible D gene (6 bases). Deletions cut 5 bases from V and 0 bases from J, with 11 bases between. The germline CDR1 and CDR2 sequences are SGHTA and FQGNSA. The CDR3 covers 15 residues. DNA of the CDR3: TGTGCCAGCAGCCCTAGCGCCAACTCCTACAATGAGCAGTTCTTC. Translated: CASSPSANSYNEQFF.

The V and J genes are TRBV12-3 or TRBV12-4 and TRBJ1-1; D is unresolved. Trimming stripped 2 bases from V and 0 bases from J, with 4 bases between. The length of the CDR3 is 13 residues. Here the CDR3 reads CASSLYLNTEAFF. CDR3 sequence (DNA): TGTGCCAGCAGTTTATATTTGAACACTGAAGCTTTCTTT.

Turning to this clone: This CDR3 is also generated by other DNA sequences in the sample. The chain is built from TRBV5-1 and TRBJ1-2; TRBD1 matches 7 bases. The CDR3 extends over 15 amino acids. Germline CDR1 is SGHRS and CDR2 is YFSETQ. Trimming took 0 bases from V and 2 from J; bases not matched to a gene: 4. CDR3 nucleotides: TGCGCCAGCAGCTTGGGAGGACAGGCGAACTATGGCTACACCTTC. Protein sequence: CASSLGGQANYGYTF.

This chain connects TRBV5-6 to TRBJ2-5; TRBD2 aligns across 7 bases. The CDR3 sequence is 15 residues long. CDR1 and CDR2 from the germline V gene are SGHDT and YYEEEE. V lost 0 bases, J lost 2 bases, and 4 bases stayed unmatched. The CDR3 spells CASSLDRRGQETQYF. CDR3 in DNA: TGTGCCAGCAGCTTGGATAGGCGGGGGCAAGAGACCCAGTACTTC.

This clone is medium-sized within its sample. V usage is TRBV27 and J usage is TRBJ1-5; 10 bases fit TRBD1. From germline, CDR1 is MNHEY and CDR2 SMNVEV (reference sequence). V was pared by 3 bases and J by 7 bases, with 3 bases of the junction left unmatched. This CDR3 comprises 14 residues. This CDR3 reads CASSLGQGWQPQHF. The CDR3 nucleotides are TGTGCCAGCAGTTTGGGACAGGGGTGGCAGCCCCAGCATTTT.

In nucleotides, the CDR3 is TGTGCCAGCAGTGAGACGGACAGGGGAGACTATGGCTACACCTTC. Translation gives CASSETDRGDYGYTF. The chain carries TRBV2 and TRBJ1-2; 9 positions match TRBD1. This CDR3 is 15 amino acids long. CDR1 is SNHLY and CDR2 is FYNNEI in the germline V gene. V lost 3 bases, J lost 3 bases, and 5 bases stayed unmatched.

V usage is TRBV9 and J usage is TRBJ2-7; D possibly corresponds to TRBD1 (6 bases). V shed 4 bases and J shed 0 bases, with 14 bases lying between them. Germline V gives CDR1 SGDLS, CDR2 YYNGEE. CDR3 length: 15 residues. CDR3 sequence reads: CASSPDSLSSYEQYF. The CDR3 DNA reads TGTGCCAGCAGCCCGGACAGCTTGAGCTCCTACGAGCAGTACTTC.

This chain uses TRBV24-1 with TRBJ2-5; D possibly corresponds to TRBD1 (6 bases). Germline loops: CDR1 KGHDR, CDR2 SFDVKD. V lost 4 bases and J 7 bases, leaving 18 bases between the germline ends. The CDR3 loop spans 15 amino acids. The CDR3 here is CATSEATDSPRTQYF. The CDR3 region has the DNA TGTGCCACCAGTGAGGCCACGGACAGCCCCCGGACCCAGTACTTC.

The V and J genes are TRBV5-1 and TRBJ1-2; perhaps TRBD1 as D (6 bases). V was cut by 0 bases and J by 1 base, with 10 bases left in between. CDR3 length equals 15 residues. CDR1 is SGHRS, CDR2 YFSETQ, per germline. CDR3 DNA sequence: TGCGCCAGCAGCTTGGATGGACAGATTAACTATGGCTACACCTTC. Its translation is CASSLDGQINYGYTF.

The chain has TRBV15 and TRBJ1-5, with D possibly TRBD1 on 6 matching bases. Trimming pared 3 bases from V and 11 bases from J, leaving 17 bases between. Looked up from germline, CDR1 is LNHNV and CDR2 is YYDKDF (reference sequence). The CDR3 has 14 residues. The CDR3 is CATSSRGGLESQHF. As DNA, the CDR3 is TGTGCCACCAGCAGCAGGGGCGGCCTAGAGTCCCAGCATTTT.

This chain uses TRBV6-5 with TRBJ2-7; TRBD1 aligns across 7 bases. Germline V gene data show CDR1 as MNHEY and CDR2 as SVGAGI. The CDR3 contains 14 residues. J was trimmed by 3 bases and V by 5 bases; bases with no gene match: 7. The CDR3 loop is CASSPWDRDYEQYF. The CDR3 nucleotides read TGTGCCAGCAGTCCCTGGGACAGAGACTACGAGCAGTACTTC.

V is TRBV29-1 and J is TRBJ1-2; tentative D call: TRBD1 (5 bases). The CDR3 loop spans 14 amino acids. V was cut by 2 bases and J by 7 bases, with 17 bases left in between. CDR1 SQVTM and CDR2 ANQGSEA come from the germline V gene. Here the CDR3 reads CSVESSPGGGGYTF. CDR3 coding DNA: TGCAGCGTTGAAAGCTCCCCCGGGGGTGGTGGCTACACCTTC.